Shown below are 19 T cell receptor beta chains from a single sample sequenced in a study of cytomegalovirus exposure and HLA in healthy donors. Measured with immunoSEQ multiplex PCR; TCRdb has only the in-frame clones, and not every one. Of about 47,000 clones listed, approximately 90% are singletons. Specimen: PBMCs. The source is a man between 18 and 35 years old in good health and CMV-seronegative.

The chain combines TRBV6-5 with TRBJ1-5, with a possible D match to TRBD1 (6 bases). CDR1 MNHEY and CDR2 SVGAGI come from the germline V gene. CDR3 length: 13 amino acids. V gave up 2 bases and J gave up 5 bases, with 7 bases separating them. CDR3 sequence (DNA): TGTGCCAGCAGTTACGACAGGTATCAGCCCCAGCATTTT. Encoded protein: CASSYDRYQPQHF.

The DNA of the CDR3 is TGTGCCAGCAGCACGGGACTCAGGGGGTACAATGAGCAGTTCTTC. It codes for CASSTGLRGYNEQFF. This chain connects TRBV5-6 to TRBJ2-1, with D possibly being TRBD1 (7 bases). Deletions cut 4 bases from V and 4 bases from J, with 15 bases between. CDR3 length: 15 residues. Per germline, CDR1 SGHDT and CDR2 YYEEEE.

The chain links TRBV7-2 to TRBJ2-2; 8 nucleotides agree with TRBD2. V shed 5 bases and J 7 bases; nucleotides not matched to a gene: 9. The CDR3 is made up of 15 amino acids. The V gene's germline CDR1 is SGHTA and CDR2 FQGNSA. CDR3 loop: CASSERGPTVGELFF. The CDR3 DNA reads TGTGCCAGCAGCGAGCGGGGGCCTACCGTCGGGGAGCTGTTTTTT.

V and J are TRBV6-5 and TRBJ1-5, with TRBD1 matching over 9 bases. Trimming at V came to 5 bases and at J to 5 bases, leaving 4 bases not matched to a gene. Looked up from germline, CDR1 is MNHEY and CDR2 is SVGAGI. This CDR3 has 14 amino acids. DNA for the CDR3: TGTGCCAGCAGTACCGGGACAGGGCATCAGCCCCAGCATTTT. Translation: CASSTGTGHQPQHF.

The rearrangement links TRBV2 to TRBJ2-2; 7 nucleotides agree with TRBD1. V lost 5 bases and J lost 3; bases outside the gene matches: 6. This CDR3 has 15 amino acids. Germline loops: CDR1 SNHLY, CDR2 FYNNEI. In DNA, the CDR3 is TGTGCCAGCAGTATCGACAGGGCCCACACCGGGGAGCTGTTTTTT. It translates to CASSIDRAHTGELFF.

V gene TRBV7-2 combines with J gene TRBJ1-4, with TRBD1 as a possible D gene (6 bases). CDR1 is SGHTA, CDR2 FQGNSA, per germline. V was trimmed by 4 bases and J by 10 bases, leaving 22 bases between them. The CDR3 has 16 amino acids. CDR3 sequence (DNA): TGTGCCAGCAGCTCGACAGGTGGTGGGGGAGTTGGAAAACTGTTTTTT. This encodes CASSSTGGGGVGKLFF.

V gene TRBV7-2 combines with J gene TRBJ2-3, with D unclear. The CDR3 is 15 amino acids. Looked up from germline, CDR1 is SGHTA and CDR2 is FQGNSA. V was trimmed by 1 base and J by 0 bases, leaving 8 bases between them. The CDR3 DNA is TGTGCCAGCAGCTTAGTAGCCTCTAGCACAGATACGCAGTATTTT. The encoded protein is CASSLVASSTDTQYF.

The V call is TRBV29-1, the J call TRBJ2-3; TRBD1 matches 9 bases. V was pared by 4 bases and J by 2 bases, with 4 bases of the junction left unmatched. The germline V gene encodes CDR1 SQVTM and CDR2 ANQGSEA. This CDR3 region has 14 residues. CDR3 bases: TGCAGCGTTGTCGGGACAGGGTACACAGATACGCAGTATTTT. Its protein is CSVVGTGYTDTQYF.

The chain joins TRBV5-4 to TRBJ1-4; TRBD1 might be the D (5 bases). The CDR3 loop spans 16 amino acids. Germline V lookup: CDR1 SGHNT, CDR2 YYREEE (reference sequence). The V end was cut by 0 bases, the J end by 4 bases, with 13 bases between. The DNA for the CDR3 is TGTGCCAGCAGCTTGGATGGAGGGGCGGGTAATGAAAAACTGTTTTTT. This encodes CASSLDGGAGNEKLFF.

The J gene is TRBJ1-5, the V gene TRBV6-1, with D tentatively TRBD1 (5 bases). CDR1 and CDR2 (germline): MNHNS, SASEGT. The CDR3 extends over 15 amino acids. Trimming shortened V by 0 bases and J by 7 bases, and 13 bases separated the two germline ends. The CDR3 loop is CASSEAGGLGQPQHF. CDR3 nucleotides: TGTGCCAGCAGTGAAGCCGGGGGACTCGGACAGCCCCAGCATTTT.

This clone was found once. The genes are TRBV4-2 and TRBJ2-1; tentatively, D is TRBD2 (5 bases). Trimming stripped 6 bases from V and 3 bases from J, with 15 bases between. CDR3 size: 15 residues. Germline-derived CDR1 and CDR2 are LGHNA and YNFKEQ. The chain's CDR3 is CASSPPGSLYNEQFF. CDR3 DNA: TGTGCCAGCAGTCCCCCGGGGTCACTCTACAATGAGCAGTTCTTC.

The chain employs TRBV7-2 and TRBJ2-5; 8 nucleotides line up with TRBD2. Looked up from germline, CDR1 is SGHTA and CDR2 is FQGNSA. The ends lost 1 base at V and 2 bases at J; junction bases unmatched: 9. CDR3 size: 17 residues. The CDR3, as DNA: TGTGCCAGCAGCTTAGGTCCCACGGGCGGGGGGCAAGAGACCCAGTACTTC. Its translation is CASSLGPTGGGQETQYF.

The chain recombines TRBV6-6 with TRBJ1-2; 8 positions agree with TRBD1. Germline V lookup: CDR1 MNHNY, CDR2 SVGAGI (reference sequence). With 5 bases clipped from V and 7 bases from J, the junction kept 6 bases outside the gene matches. CDR3 length: 13 residues. DNA of the CDR3: TGTGCCAGCAGTCGAATACAGGGGGTTGGCTACACCTTC. Its protein is CASSRIQGVGYTF.

V usage is TRBV27 and J usage is TRBJ2-2; D gene ambiguous. Germline CDR1 MNHEY, CDR2 SMNVEV (reference sequence). V was cut by 6 bases and J by 6 bases, with 5 bases left in between. There are 11 residues in the CDR3. Here the CDR3 DNA reads TGTGCCAGCAGCCGGTCCGGGGAGCTGTTTTTT. It is translated as CASSRSGELFF.

The chain recombines TRBV5-1 with TRBJ2-6, with a weak D call TRBD1 (6 bases). Germline V lookup: CDR1 SGHRS, CDR2 YFSETQ. V lost 2 bases, J lost 1 base, and 7 bases lay in between. This CDR3 has 15 residues. CDR3 amino acids: CASSLQGSGANVLTF. The CDR3 coding sequence is TGCGCCAGCAGCTTACAGGGATCTGGGGCCAACGTCCTGACTTTC.

The CDR3, as DNA: TGTGCCAGCAGACAGGGGCGAGGCGGCTACACCTTC. Protein sequence: CASRQGRGGYTF. This chain joins TRBV21-1 and TRBJ1-2; TRBD1 was called by the table and not checked on the DNA. TRBV21-1 is designated a pseudogene. This CDR3 has 12 amino acids.

J is TRBJ2-7 and V is TRBV7-2; 11 bases are shared with TRBD2. This CDR3 region has 17 residues. Per the germline V gene, CDR1 is SGHTA and CDR2 is FQGNSA. With 5 bases clipped from V and 3 bases from J, the junction kept 12 bases outside the gene matches. CDR3 in DNA: TGTGCCAGCAGCAGGGGGACAACTAGCGGGGGCCGCTACGAGCAGTACTTC. The encoded protein is CASSRGTTSGGRYEQYF.

The chain joins TRBV7-8 to TRBJ2-3; D uncertain. This CDR3 spans 12 amino acids. Germline lookup yields CDR1 SGHVS and CDR2 FQNEAQ. Trimming cost V 3 bases and J 6 bases, with 7 bases left between them. CDR3 in amino acids: CASSFVRDTQYF. The CDR3 region has the DNA TGTGCCAGCAGCTTCGTTCGGGATACGCAGTATTTT.

The V gene is TRBV28, the J gene TRBJ1-1; D may be TRBD1 (5 bases). This CDR3 has 15 amino acids. Germline CDR1 and CDR2: MDHEN and SYDVKM. V was shortened by 2 bases and J by 4 bases, with 14 bases between the two germline ends. Here the CDR3 reads CASSLNPRGFTEAFF. DNA of the CDR3: TGTGCCAGCAGTTTAAACCCCCGGGGGTTCACTGAAGCTTTCTTT.